The sequence of this TCR beta chain was determined in a study of chemoradiotherapy in HPV16-positive cancers. In germline, CDR1 is SGHRS, CDR2 YFSETQ. The CDR3 covers 13 residues. The J segment lost 4 bases and the V segment lost 4 bases, leaving 1 base of the junction unmatched. Repertoires were generated with immunoSEQ multiplex PCR, while TCRdb's copy carries only in-frame clones and drops some. The table has 30,000 to 35,000 clones, 70% to 90% seen once. V and J are TRBV5-1 and TRBJ2-7, with 11 bases aligning to TRBD1. The receptor's source is a human donor with HPV-associated anogenital cancer. The source was blood, collected from a patient who underwent chemoradiotherapy. The CDR3 sequence is CASSRDRGYEQYF. The DNA of the CDR3 is TGCGCCAGCAGCCGGGACAGGGGGTACGAGCAGTACTTC.